Below, 27 T cell receptor beta chains from the same sample are listed, as sequenced in a study of cytomegalovirus exposure and HLA in healthy donors. It was with 60 Vbeta and 13 Jbeta primers that the PCR ran. Produced via immunoSEQ multiplex PCR; TCRdb's table is partial and in-frame only. The sample includes more than 150,000 clones, over 75% seen only once; the top ten take roughly 0.23%. The sample consisted of PBMCs. The receptors derive from a girl less than two years old in good health and CMV-seronegative.

The rearrangement uses TRBV5-4 and TRBJ2-6; D may be TRBD2 (5 bases). The CDR3 extends over 16 amino acids. V shed 2 bases and J shed 2 bases, with 11 bases lying between them. Germline V gene sequence: CDR1 SGHNT, CDR2 YYREEE (reference sequence). The CDR3 protein is CASSLFRGAGANVLTF. The CDR3 DNA follows: TGTGCCAGCAGCTTATTCCGGGGAGCTGGGGCCAACGTCCTGACTTTC. The whole variable domain, filled in from reference TRBV5-4 and TRBJ2-6, reads ETGVTQSPTHLIKTRGQQVTLRCSSQSGHNTVSWYQQALGQGPQFIFQYYREEENGRGNFPPRFSGLQFPNYSSELNVNALELDDSALYLCASSLFRGAGANVLTFGAGSRLTVL.

This chain links TRBV5-8 with TRBJ2-1; 8 bases align to TRBD1. Germline lookup yields CDR1 SGHTS and CDR2 YDEGEE. This CDR3 spans 18 amino acids. J was trimmed by 8 bases and V by 1 base; bases with no gene match: 17. The CDR3, as DNA: TGTGCCAGCAGCTTGTATATAGGGGAAGGACAGGGTTCACATGAGCAGTTCTTC. Its protein product is CASSLYIGEGQGSHEQFF.

This clone was seen just once. This chain joins TRBV13 and TRBJ1-2; maybe TRBD1 (5 bases). CDR3 length: 16 residues. The ends were cut back, 0 bases at V and 1 base at J, with 12 bases in the middle. Germline CDR1 PRHDT, CDR2 FYEKMQ (reference sequence). This chain's CDR3 is CASSLGAGGSNYGYTF. DNA of the CDR3: TGTGCCAGCAGCTTAGGAGCGGGGGGTAGTAACTATGGCTACACCTTC.

In DNA, the CDR3 is TGTGCCAGCAGCTGGGCCCCCGATTCTGAAGCTTTCTTT. Translation gives CASSWAPDSEAFF. The chain joins TRBV7-2 to TRBJ1-1; unclear D gene. V was pared by 4 bases and J by 6 bases, with 12 bases between. The CDR3 is 13 amino acids. Per germline, CDR1 SGHTA and CDR2 FQGNSA.

This chain links TRBV5-4 with TRBJ2-5, with 12 bases identical to TRBD1. CDR1 is SGHNT and CDR2 is YYREEE in the germline V gene (reference sequence). The V gene end was trimmed by 4 bases and the J gene end by 5 bases; junction bases not matched to a gene: 9. The CDR3 extends over 16 amino acids. CDR3 nucleotides: TGTGCCAGCAGCCGAGCCGGGACAGGGGGCGCTGAGACCCAGTACTTC. Protein product: CASSRAGTGGAETQYF. The whole variable domain, remainder taken from reference TRBV5-4 and TRBJ2-5, is ETGVTQSPTHLIKTRGQQVTLRCSSQSGHNTVSWYQQALGQGPQFIFQYYREEENGRGNFPPRFSGLQFPNYSSELNVNALELDDSALYLCASSRAGTGGAETQYFGPGTRLLVL.

CDR3 in amino acids: CASSQDLLGSGYNEQFF. CDR3 coding DNA: TGTGCCAGCAGCCAAGATCTGCTGGGTTCGGGATACAATGAGCAGTTCTTC. The V gene is TRBV4-2, the J gene TRBJ2-1; TRBD2 is a possible D gene (5 bases). The CDR3 contains 17 residues. V was pared by 0 bases and J by 4 bases, with 16 bases between. The germline V gene encodes CDR1 LGHNA and CDR2 YNFKEQ.

The table lists this clone with a count of one. The chain carries TRBV6-6 and TRBJ2-7, with a tentative D call TRBD2 (6 bases). The CDR3 runs to 13 residues. Germline CDR1 reads MNHNY; CDR2 reads SVGAGI (reference sequence). V shed 7 bases and J shed 1 base, with 11 bases lying between them. CDR3 protein: CASMGLTSYEQYF. Here the CDR3 DNA reads TGTGCCAGCATGGGACTGACATCCTACGAGCAGTACTTC.

This clone was observed a handful of times. The chain employs TRBV7-2 and TRBJ2-7, with TRBD2 matching over 10 bases. There are 16 residues in the CDR3. The germline V gene encodes CDR1 SGHTA and CDR2 FQGNSA. The J segment lost 3 bases and the V segment lost 1 base, leaving 6 bases of the junction unmatched. The CDR3 nucleotides read TGTGCCAGCAGCTTAGGCCGGACTAGCGGAGGCTACGAGCAGTACTTC. The encoded protein is CASSLGRTSGGYEQYF.

This chain links TRBV27 with TRBJ2-3; TRBD2 might be the D (6 bases). Trimming removed 1 base at V and 2 bases at J, with 16 bases between. This CDR3 spans 17 amino acids. Germline V gives CDR1 MNHEY, CDR2 SMNVEV (reference sequence). The CDR3 DNA follows: TGTGCCAGCAGTTTATACGGGAGAGGGGTTGTCACAGATACGCAGTATTTT. This translates into CASSLYGRGVVTDTQYF.

The chain combines TRBV5-6 with TRBJ1-4; D not resolved. V lost 4 bases, J lost 4 bases, and 14 bases lay in between. The length of the CDR3 is 15 residues. The germline V gene encodes CDR1 SGHDT and CDR2 YYEEEE. CDR3 bases: TGTGCCAGCAGCCATAGGTCGGGATTTAATGAAAAACTGTTTTTT. Protein: CASSHRSGFNEKLFF.

The chain carries TRBV18 and TRBJ2-5, with TRBD2 matching over 8 bases. The CDR3 contains 15 residues. Losses at the gene ends were 5 bases for V and 2 bases for J; bases not matched to a gene: 7. Germline CDR1 reads KGHSH; CDR2 reads LQKENI. This CDR3 is CASSLLAGTQETQYF. The CDR3 bases are TGTGCCAGCTCATTGTTAGCGGGGACTCAAGAGACCCAGTACTTC.

This clone was seen a few times. Written as DNA, the CDR3 is TGTGCCAGCAGCAGGACCGGGACAGATAGCAATCAGCCCCAGCATTTT. This sequence encodes CASSRTGTDSNQPQHF. This rearrangement joins TRBV7-2 to TRBJ1-5, with 7 bases fitting TRBD1. The trim removed 5 bases at V and 0 bases at J, leaving 7 bases unmatched. Germline CDR1 and CDR2: SGHTA and FQGNSA. The CDR3 is made up of 16 amino acids. Drawing the rest from reference TRBV7-2 and TRBJ1-5, the complete variable domain is GAGVSQSPSNKVTEKGKDVELRCDPISGHTALYWYRQSLGQGLEFLIYFQGNSAPDKSGLPSDRFSAERTGGSVSTLTIQRTQQEDSAVYLCASSRTGTDSNQPQHFGDGTRLSIL.

Comment on this clone: The junction and the germline gene differ at one end; a read error may be behind it. The chain combines TRBV7-9 with TRBJ2-5, with TRBD2 matching 7 bases. The V gene's germline CDR1 is SEHNR and CDR2 FQNEAQ (reference sequence). The CDR3 has 16 residues. This CDR3 is CSSSQRGGVTQETQYF. The CDR3 DNA reads as TGTTCCAGCAGCCAACGGGGAGGGGTGACACAAGAGACCCAGTACTTC.

The chain combines TRBV7-2 with TRBJ2-2, with D maybe TRBD2 (5 bases). The CDR3 has 14 residues. V was clipped by 3 bases and J by 5 bases, with 10 bases between them. The germline V gene has CDR1 SGHTA and CDR2 FQGNSA. The CDR3 reads CASSFASRTGELFF. CDR3 DNA: TGTGCCAGCAGCTTCGCTAGCAGGACCGGGGAGCTGTTTTTT.

V gene TRBV29-1 combines with J gene TRBJ2-7; D may be TRBD1 (6 bases). Per germline, CDR1 SQVTM and CDR2 ANQGSEA. The CDR3 length is 12 residues. V lost 3 bases and J lost 5, with 11 bases in between. CDR3 loop: CSVEGATDEQYF. The CDR3 bases are TGCAGCGTTGAGGGGGCCACGGACGAGCAGTACTTC.

This clone was picked up a small number of times. V and J are TRBV5-1 and TRBJ1-1; a possible D gene is TRBD1 (6 bases). The CDR3 runs 14 residues. Trimming shortened V by 1 base and J by 2 bases, and 9 bases separated the two germline ends. Looked up from germline, CDR1 is SGHRS and CDR2 is YFSETQ. The CDR3 spells CASSLQGYNTEAFF. The DNA for the CDR3 is TGCGCCAGCAGCTTGCAGGGGTACAACACTGAAGCTTTCTTT.

This rearrangement joins TRBV23-1 to TRBJ2-5, with TRBD1 matching 11 bases. Gene TRBJ2-7 matches the end of the DNA better, so the J call may be wrong. TRBV23-1 is an open reading frame whose function is uncertain. The CDR3 totals 15 residues. This chain's CDR3 is CASSQRDRGTYEQYF. The CDR3 DNA reads as TGCGCCAGCAGTCAAAGGGACAGGGGGACGTACGAGCAGTACTTC.

This chain connects TRBV18 to TRBJ2-7, with D maybe TRBD2 (5 bases). With 5 bases removed from V and 2 bases from J, the gap between germline ends came to 13 bases. The length of the CDR3 is 14 residues. Germline lookup yields CDR1 KGHSH and CDR2 LQKENI. CDR3 residues: CASSSGGSAYEQYF. CDR3 coding DNA: TGTGCCAGCTCAAGTGGTGGGAGCGCCTACGAGCAGTACTTC.

The rearrangement joins TRBV7-3 to TRBJ2-1, with 10 bases that match TRBD2. Germline assignment: CDR1 SGHTA and CDR2 FQGTGA. The CDR3 has 17 residues. Trimming took 2 bases from V and 4 from J; bases not matched to a gene: 8. The CDR3 region has the DNA TGTGCCAGCAGCTTAGGACTAGCGGACCATTCATACAATGAGCAGTTCTTC. Translation gives CASSLGLADHSYNEQFF.

The V and J genes are TRBV10-3 and TRBJ2-3; 9 nucleotides align to TRBD2. Germline values: CDR1 ENHRY, CDR2 SYGVKD. V lost 3 bases and J lost 8; bases outside the gene matches: 15. CDR3 size: 17 residues. CDR3: CAISDREPVRSGGTQYF. In DNA, the CDR3 is TGTGCCATCAGTGACCGTGAACCCGTACGTAGCGGGGGTACGCAGTATTTT.

This CDR3 is CSAPKRGTGRAISEAFF. The CDR3 DNA reads TGCAGCGCCCCTAAAAGAGGGACAGGGAGGGCGATATCTGAAGCTTTCTTT. This sequence joins TRBV29-1 and TRBJ1-1; 9 nucleotides agree with TRBD1. CDR1 and CDR2 from the germline V gene are SQVTM and ANQGSEA. Losses at the gene ends were 7 bases for V and 6 bases for J; bases not matched to a gene: 21. This CDR3 is 17 amino acids long.

This chain links TRBV23-1 with TRBJ1-5, with TRBD1 identical over 12 bases. Being an ORF, TRBV23-1 has a function that is uncertain. The V gene end was trimmed by 6 bases and the J gene end by 3 bases; junction bases not matched to a gene: 3. The CDR3 is made up of 15 amino acids. The CDR3 DNA is TGCGCCAGCAGGACGGGACAGGGGGCCAATCAGCCCCAGCATTTT. Translated: CASRTGQGANQPQHF.

The genes are TRBV12-5 and TRBJ2-2, with 7 bases lining up with TRBD2. CDR3 length: 18 amino acids. V lost 0 bases and J lost 4; bases outside the gene matches: 11. Per germline, CDR1 LGHNT and CDR2 FRNRAP. The CDR3 DNA sequence: TGTGCTAGTGGTTTGGTAGCGGGGAGGGGAGTTGCCACCGGGGAGCTGTTTTTT. It encodes CASGLVAGRGVATGELFF.

V and J are TRBV7-6 and TRBJ1-2; 7 nucleotides line up with TRBD1. The CDR3 contains 12 residues. V lost 4 bases, J lost 7 bases, and 3 bases stayed unmatched. Germline V gene data show CDR1 as SGHVS and CDR2 as FNYEAQ. CDR3 in DNA: TGTGCCAGCAGCTCTAAGGGGGCTGGCTACACCTTC. Its protein product is CASSSKGAGYTF.

The chain links TRBV4-3 to TRBJ2-7; TRBD2 matches 14 bases. V was clipped by 2 bases and J by 4 bases; unmatched bases: 10. The CDR3 is 18 residues long. Per germline, CDR1 LGHNA and CDR2 YSLEER. The CDR3 coding sequence is TGCGCCAGCAGCCAAAGGTTATCCGGGACTAGCGGGAGATACGAGCAGTACTTC. This codes for CASSQRLSGTSGRYEQYF.

The chain uses TRBV10-3 and TRBJ2-1, with 8 nucleotides matching TRBD1. The CDR3 is 14 amino acids. V was pared by 8 bases and J by 0 bases, with 3 bases of the junction left unmatched. Germline V gives CDR1 ENHRY, CDR2 SYGVKD. The DNA of the CDR3 is TGTGCCATCCGGACAGGGAGCTCCTACAATGAGCAGTTCTTC. It translates to CAIRTGSSYNEQFF.

With regard to this clone: One end of the junction fails to match germline, which may point to a read error. The chain combines TRBV7-9 with TRBJ1-6, with D uncertain. Germline-derived CDR1 and CDR2 are SEHNR and FQNEAQ (reference sequence). There are 13 residues in the CDR3. The CDR3: CSSSPSLNSPLHF. CDR3 DNA: TGTTCCAGCAGCCCTTCCTTAAATTCACCCCTCCACTTT.